One and the same sample provided the 16 T cell receptor beta chains below, sequenced in a study of cytomegalovirus exposure and HLA in healthy donors. The PCR had 60 Vbeta and 13 Jbeta primers. Sequenced by immunoSEQ multiplex PCR; TCRdb stores in-frame clones only, minus some. Altogether about 98,000 clones are present, 75% to 85% being singletons, with the ten largest covering 11%. Sequencing input: PBMCs. The receptors come from a young man in good health and CMV-seropositive.

The chain recombines TRBV7-8 with TRBJ1-3, with no clear D. The germline gives CDR1 SGHVS, CDR2 FQNEAQ. The CDR3 is 17 amino acids. V gave up 7 bases and J gave up 3 bases, with 22 bases separating them. CDR3 nucleotide sequence: TGTGCCAGCACCAACGCAGAGGGCAGGATCTATGGAAACACCATATATTTT. Protein product: CASTNAEGRIYGNTIYF.

J is TRBJ1-1 and V is TRBV10-3, with a weak D call TRBD1 (6 bases). The CDR3 has 16 residues. Germline CDR1 is ENHRY and CDR2 is SYGVKD. The V and J ends lost 4 bases and 1 base respectively, with 16 bases between them. The CDR3 is CAISAENPGANTEAFF. As DNA, the CDR3 is TGTGCCATCAGTGCCGAAAACCCAGGGGCGAACACTGAAGCTTTCTTT.

J is TRBJ2-5 and V is TRBV7-6, with 9 bases identical to TRBD1. Germline V gene sequence: CDR1 SGHVS, CDR2 FNYEAQ. V was pared by 2 bases and J by 0 bases, with 10 bases of the junction left unmatched. This CDR3 spans 18 amino acids. The CDR3 region has the DNA TGTGCCAGCAGCTTAAGGTTCCCCGGGACAGGGTACCAAGAGACCCAGTACTTC. It translates to CASSLRFPGTGYQETQYF.

The CDR3 bases are TGTGCCAGCAGCTTAGGGACAGGCTCCTACGAGCAGTACTTC. This sequence encodes CASSLGTGSYEQYF. This chain joins TRBV7-6 and TRBJ2-7; the match to TRBD1 covers 7 bases. Losses at the gene ends were 1 base for V and 0 bases for J; bases not matched to a gene: 0. In germline, CDR1 is SGHVS, CDR2 FNYEAQ. The CDR3 extends over 14 amino acids.

J is TRBJ2-7 and V is TRBV19; 8 positions agree with TRBD1. This CDR3 is built from 15 residues. V trimming: 5 bases; J trimming: 5 bases; junction bases outside the gene matches: 11. CDR1 is LNHDA and CDR2 is SQIVND in the germline V gene (reference sequence). The DNA of the CDR3 is TGTGCCAGTAGTCTCCGGACAGGGCGGATGGACGAGCAGTACTTC. Encoded protein: CASSLRTGRMDEQYF.

The V and J genes are TRBV28 and TRBJ2-3, with D possibly TRBD2 on 6 matching bases. From germline, CDR1 is MDHEN and CDR2 SYDVKM. V was shortened by 7 bases and J by 1 base, with 9 bases between the two germline ends. This CDR3 has 13 residues. CDR3 protein: CASNRRGTDTQYF. The CDR3 DNA reads TGTGCCAGCAATCGGAGGGGCACAGATACGCAGTATTTT.

This clone has only a few counts. The chain carries TRBV5-1 and TRBJ2-5, with 7 positions matching TRBD2. The CDR3 covers 15 residues. The germline gives CDR1 SGHRS, CDR2 YFSETQ. The V and J ends lost 2 bases and 4 bases, in that order; junction bases with no gene match: 8. CDR3 DNA: TGCGCCAGCAGCTTTGGGGGAACGGGAGGAGAGACCCAGTACTTC. It translates to CASSFGGTGGETQYF.

The CDR3 DNA sequence: TGTGCCTGGAAAACGGTGACAGTTCAATTTACCTACGAGCAGTACTTC. Protein: CAWKTVTVQFTYEQYF. V gene TRBV30 combines with J gene TRBJ2-7, with a tentative D call TRBD1 (5 bases). CDR1 is GTSNPN and CDR2 is SVGIG in the germline V gene (reference sequence). V was cut by 4 bases and J by 2 bases, with 21 bases left in between. The CDR3 is made up of 16 amino acids. Variable domain in full (rest from reference TRBV30 and TRBJ2-7): SQTIHQWPATLVQPVGSPLSLECTVEGTSNPNLYWYRQAAGRGLQLLFYSVGIGQISSEVPQNLSASRPQDRQFILSSKKLLLSDSGFYLCAWKTVTVQFTYEQYFGPGTRLTVT.

As concerns this clone: Other DNA sequences within the sample encode an identical CDR3. The chain joins TRBV9 to TRBJ1-1, with 9 bases fitting TRBD1. The CDR3 has 16 amino acids. The V and J ends lost 0 bases and 4 bases, in that order; junction bases with no gene match: 7. Germline CDR1 and CDR2: SGDLS and YYNGEE. The CDR3, as DNA: TGTGCCAGCAGCGTAGCTTCAGGACAGGGGATCACTGAAGCTTTCTTT. It is translated as CASSVASGQGITEAFF. Complete variable domain (other parts from reference TRBV9 and TRBJ1-1): DSGVTQTPKHLITATGQRVTLRCSPRSGDLSVYWYQQSLDQGLQFLIQYYNGEERAKGNILERFSAQQFPDLHSELNLSSLELGDSALYFCASSVASGQGITEAFFGQGTRLTVV.

This clone was found once. The rearrangement joins TRBV15 to TRBJ2-2; TRBD2 is a possible D gene (6 bases). V dropped 3 bases and J dropped 3 bases, with 14 bases sitting between them. The germline CDR1 and CDR2 sequences are LNHNV and YYDKDF (reference sequence). This CDR3 has 16 residues. Written as DNA, the CDR3 is TGTGCCACCAGCAGCTTGACCGGGACTTACACCGGGGAGCTGTTTTTT. Its protein product is CATSSLTGTYTGELFF.

The V gene is TRBV11-2, the J gene TRBJ1-4, with D unclear. Looked up from germline, CDR1 is SGHAT and CDR2 is FQNNGV. V was clipped by 6 bases and J by 8 bases, with 22 bases between them. This CDR3 has 16 residues. Here the CDR3 reads CASRSWSSVGGEKLFF. CDR3 nucleotide sequence: TGTGCCAGCAGGAGCTGGTCTTCAGTAGGAGGGGAAAAACTGTTTTTT. Looking up the rest from reference TRBV11-2 and TRBJ1-4 gives the full variable domain: EAGVAQSPRYKIIEKRQSVAFWCNPISGHATLYWYQQILGQGPKLLIQFQNNGVVDDSQLPKDRFSAERLKGVDSTLKIQPAKLEDSAVYLCASRSWSSVGGEKLFFGSGTQLSVL.

The chain employs TRBV5-1 and TRBJ2-5; TRBD2 matches 9 bases. The length of the CDR3 is 15 residues. Looked up from germline, CDR1 is SGHRS and CDR2 is YFSETQ. With 5 bases clipped from V and 1 base from J, the junction kept 6 bases outside the gene matches. Written as DNA, the CDR3 is TGCGCCAGCAGGGGTAGCGGGGGTCCCCAAGAGACCCAGTACTTC. Protein sequence: CASRGSGGPQETQYF. The entire variable domain, with the rest obtained from reference TRBV5-1 and TRBJ2-5, is as follows: KAGVTQTPRYLIKTRGQQVTLSCSPISGHRSVSWYQQTPGQGLQFLFEYFSETQRNKGNFPGRFSGRQFSNSRSEMNVSTLELGDSALYLCASRGSGGPQETQYFGPGTRLLVL.

The gene calls are TRBV19 and TRBJ1-4, with D possibly being TRBD1 (6 bases). The CDR3 totals 14 residues. V lost 6 bases and J 7 bases, leaving 15 bases between the germline ends. Germline V CDR1 and CDR2: LNHDA, SQIVND (reference sequence). This CDR3 reads CASSRRGGLEKLFF. The CDR3 DNA sequence: TGTGCCAGTAGCAGACGGGGGGGCCTTGAAAAACTGTTTTTT. Using reference TRBV19 and TRBJ1-4 for the parts outside the CDR3, the full variable domain is DGGITQSPKYLFRKEGQNVTLSCEQNLNHDAMYWYRQDPGQGLRLIYYSQIVNDFQKGDIAEGYSVSREKKESFPLTVTSAQKNPTAFYLCASSRRGGLEKLFFGSGTQLSVL.

Here the CDR3 reads CASSLWTGGSNTEAFF. The CDR3 coding sequence is TGTGCCAGCAGTTTATGGACAGGGGGTTCGAACACTGAAGCTTTCTTT. The chain joins TRBV28 to TRBJ1-1; 9 positions match TRBD1. From germline, CDR1 is MDHEN and CDR2 SYDVKM. V dropped 0 bases and J dropped 1; count of bases not matched to a gene: 3. This CDR3 contains 16 residues.

The genes are TRBV6-1 and TRBJ1-2; D is uncertain. CDR1 MNHNS and CDR2 SASEGT come from the germline V gene. Trimming took 4 bases from V and 8 from J, leaving 14 bases between them. CDR3 length: 13 amino acids. CDR3 in amino acids: CASSGTRSDGYTF. The CDR3 bases are TGTGCCAGCAGTGGGACTAGGAGCGACGGCTACACCTTC.

J is TRBJ1-6 and V is TRBV25-1; possibly TRBD1 for D (6 bases). The V end was cut by 8 bases, the J end by 1 base, with 18 bases between. From germline, CDR1 is MGHDK and CDR2 SYGVNS. CDR3 length: 17 residues. CDR3 residues: CASGRGGLVSYNSPLHF. In DNA, the CDR3 is TGTGCCAGCGGGAGGGGGGGCCTCGTGTCCTATAATTCACCCCTCCACTTT.